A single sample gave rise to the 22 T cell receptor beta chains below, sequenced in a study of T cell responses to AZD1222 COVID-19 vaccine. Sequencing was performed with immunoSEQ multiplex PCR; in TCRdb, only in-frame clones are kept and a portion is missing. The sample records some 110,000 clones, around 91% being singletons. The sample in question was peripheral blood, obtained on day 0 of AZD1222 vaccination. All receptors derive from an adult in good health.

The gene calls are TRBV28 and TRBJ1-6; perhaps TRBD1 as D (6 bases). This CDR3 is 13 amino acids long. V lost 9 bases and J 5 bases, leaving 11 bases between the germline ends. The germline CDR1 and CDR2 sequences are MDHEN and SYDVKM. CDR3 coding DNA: TGTGCCAGTCGGACAGAGAATAATTCACCCCTCCACTTT. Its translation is CASRTENNSPLHF.

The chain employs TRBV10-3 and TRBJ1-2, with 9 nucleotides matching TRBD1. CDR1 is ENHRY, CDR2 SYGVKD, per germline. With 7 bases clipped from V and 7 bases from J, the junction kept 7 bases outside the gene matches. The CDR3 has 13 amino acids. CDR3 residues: CAIKGQGASGYTF. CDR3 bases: TGTGCCATCAAGGGACAGGGAGCGTCTGGCTACACCTTC.

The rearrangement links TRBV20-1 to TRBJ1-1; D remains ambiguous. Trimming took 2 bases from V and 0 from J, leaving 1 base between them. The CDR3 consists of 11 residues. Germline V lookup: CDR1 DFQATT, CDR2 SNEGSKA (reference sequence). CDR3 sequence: CSARLNTEAFF. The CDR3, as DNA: TGCAGTGCTAGATTGAACACTGAAGCTTTCTTT.

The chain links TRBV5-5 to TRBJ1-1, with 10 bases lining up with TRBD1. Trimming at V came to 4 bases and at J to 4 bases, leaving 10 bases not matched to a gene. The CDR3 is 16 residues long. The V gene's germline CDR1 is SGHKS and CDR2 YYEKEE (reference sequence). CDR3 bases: TGTGCCAGCAGCCCAGGACAGGGGGGGATTTTCACTGAAGCTTTCTTT. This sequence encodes CASSPGQGGIFTEAFF.

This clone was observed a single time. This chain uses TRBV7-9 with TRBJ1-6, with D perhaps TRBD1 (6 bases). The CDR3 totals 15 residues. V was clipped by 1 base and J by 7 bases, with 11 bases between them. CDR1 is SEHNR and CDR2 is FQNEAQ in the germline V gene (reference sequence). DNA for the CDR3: TGTGCCAGCAGCTTAGGGGACACCCAGAATTCACCCCTCCACTTT. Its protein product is CASSLGDTQNSPLHF. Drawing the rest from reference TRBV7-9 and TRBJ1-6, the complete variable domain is DTGVSQNPRHKITKRGQNVTFRCDPISEHNRLYWYRQTLGQGPEFLTYFQNEAQLEKSRLLSDRFSAERPKGSFSTLEIQRTEQGDSAMYLCASSLGDTQNSPLHFGNGTRLTVT.

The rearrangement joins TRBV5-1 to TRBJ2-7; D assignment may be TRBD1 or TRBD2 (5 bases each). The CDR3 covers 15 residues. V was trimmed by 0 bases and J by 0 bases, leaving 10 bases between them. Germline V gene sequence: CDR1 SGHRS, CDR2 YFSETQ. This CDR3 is CASSLEPGSSYEQYF. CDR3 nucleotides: TGCGCCAGCAGCTTGGAACCAGGGAGCTCCTACGAGCAGTACTTC. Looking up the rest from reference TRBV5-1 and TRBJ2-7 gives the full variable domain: KAGVTQTPRYLIKTRGQQVTLSCSPISGHRSVSWYQQTPGQGLQFLFEYFSETQRNKGNFPGRFSGRQFSNSRSEMNVSTLELGDSALYLCASSLEPGSSYEQYFGPGTRLTVT.

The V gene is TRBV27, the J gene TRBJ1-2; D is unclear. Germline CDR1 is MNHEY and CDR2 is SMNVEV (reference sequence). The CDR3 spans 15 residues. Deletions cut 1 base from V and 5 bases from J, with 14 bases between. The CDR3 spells CASSLLAAGQYGYTF. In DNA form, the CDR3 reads TGTGCCAGCAGTTTATTAGCCGCCGGGCAGTATGGCTACACCTTC.

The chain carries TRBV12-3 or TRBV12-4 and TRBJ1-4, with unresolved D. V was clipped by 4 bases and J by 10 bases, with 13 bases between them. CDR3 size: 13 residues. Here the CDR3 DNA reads TGTGCCAGCAGTTCTCGGGCCGGAGGAAAACTGTTTTTT. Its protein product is CASSSRAGGKLFF.

CDR3 nucleotides: TGTGCCAGCACTAAAAGCGGGGGGGCTGGGGAGACCCAGTACTTC. It encodes CASTKSGGAGETQYF. V gene TRBV2 combines with J gene TRBJ2-5, with 10 nucleotides matching TRBD2. The CDR3 is 15 residues long. Germline V gene sequence: CDR1 SNHLY, CDR2 FYNNEI. The V and J ends lost 7 bases and 5 bases, in that order; junction bases with no gene match: 10. The complete variable domain, with remaining parts taken from reference TRBV2 and TRBJ2-5, reads EPEVTQTPSHQVTQMGQEVILRCVPISNHLYFYWYRQILGQKVEFLVSFYNNEISEKSEIFDDQFSVERPDGSNFTLKIRSTKLEDSAMYFCASTKSGGAGETQYFGPGTRLLVL.

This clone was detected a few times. The CDR3 DNA reads as TGTGCCAGCAGCGTAGCTAGGGGGCGGGAGGTCAGTCAGCCCCAGCATTTT. Protein product: CASSVARGREVSQPQHF. The J gene is TRBJ1-5, the V gene TRBV9, with 7 bases that match TRBD1. V gave up 0 bases and J gave up 6 bases; unmatched junction bases: 12. CDR1 and CDR2 from the germline V gene are SGDLS and YYNGEE. The CDR3 is made up of 17 amino acids. The whole variable domain, filled in from reference TRBV9 and TRBJ1-5, reads DSGVTQTPKHLITATGQRVTLRCSPRSGDLSVYWYQQSLDQGLQFLIQYYNGEERAKGNILERFSAQQFPDLHSELNLSSLELGDSALYFCASSVARGREVSQPQHFGDGTRLSIL.

The CDR3 DNA reads as TGTGCCAGCAGCTTAATAAAGAACACTGAAGCTTTCTTT. Translation gives CASSLIKNTEAFF. The chain couples TRBV7-3 to TRBJ1-1; unclear D gene. The CDR3 contains 13 residues. Germline CDR1 is SGHTA and CDR2 is FQGTGA. The V end was cut by 1 base, the J end by 1 base, with 4 bases between.

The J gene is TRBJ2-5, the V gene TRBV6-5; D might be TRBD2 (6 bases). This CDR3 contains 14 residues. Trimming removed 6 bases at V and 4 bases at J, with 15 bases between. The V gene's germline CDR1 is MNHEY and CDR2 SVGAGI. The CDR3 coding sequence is TGTGCCAGCAGCCGCTCGGCCGGGGGAGAGACCCAGTACTTC. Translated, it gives CASSRSAGGETQYF.

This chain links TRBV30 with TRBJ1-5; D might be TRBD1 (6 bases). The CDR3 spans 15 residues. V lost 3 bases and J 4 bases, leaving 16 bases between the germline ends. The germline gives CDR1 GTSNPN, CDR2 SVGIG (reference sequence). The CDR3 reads CAWSPTGSWNQPQHF. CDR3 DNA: TGTGCCTGGAGCCCAACAGGGTCTTGGAATCAGCCCCAGCATTTT.

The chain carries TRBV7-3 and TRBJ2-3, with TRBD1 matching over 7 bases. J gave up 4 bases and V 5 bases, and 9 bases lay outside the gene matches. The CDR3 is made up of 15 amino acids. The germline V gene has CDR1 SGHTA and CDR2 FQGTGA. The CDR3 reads CASSPRQGRADTQYF. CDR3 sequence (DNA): TGTGCCAGCAGCCCACGACAGGGTCGGGCAGATACGCAGTATTTT.

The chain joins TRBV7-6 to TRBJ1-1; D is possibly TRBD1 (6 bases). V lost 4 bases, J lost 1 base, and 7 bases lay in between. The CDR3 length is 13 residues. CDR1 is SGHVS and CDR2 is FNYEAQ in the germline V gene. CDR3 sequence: CASSSGENTEAFF. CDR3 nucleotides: TGTGCCAGCAGCTCAGGGGAGAACACTGAAGCTTTCTTT.

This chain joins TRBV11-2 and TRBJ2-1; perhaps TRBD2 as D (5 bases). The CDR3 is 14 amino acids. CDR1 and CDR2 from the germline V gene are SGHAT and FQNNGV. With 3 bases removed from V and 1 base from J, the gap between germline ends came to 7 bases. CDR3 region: CASSLSGSYNEQFF. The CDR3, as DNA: TGTGCCAGCAGCTTGAGCGGTTCCTACAATGAGCAGTTCTTC.

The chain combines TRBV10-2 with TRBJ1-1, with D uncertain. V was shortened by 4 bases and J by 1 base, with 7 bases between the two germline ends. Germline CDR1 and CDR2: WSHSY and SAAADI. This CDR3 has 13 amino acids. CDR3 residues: CASSAQRNTEAFF. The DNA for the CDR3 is TGCGCCAGCAGTGCTCAGAGGAACACTGAAGCTTTCTTT.

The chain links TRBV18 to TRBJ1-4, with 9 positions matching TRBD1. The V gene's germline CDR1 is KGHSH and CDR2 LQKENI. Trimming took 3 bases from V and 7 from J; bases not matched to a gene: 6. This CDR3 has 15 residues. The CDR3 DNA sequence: TGTGCCAGCTCACCTCTGGACAGGGGCGGTGAAAAACTGTTTTTT. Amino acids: CASSPLDRGGEKLFF.

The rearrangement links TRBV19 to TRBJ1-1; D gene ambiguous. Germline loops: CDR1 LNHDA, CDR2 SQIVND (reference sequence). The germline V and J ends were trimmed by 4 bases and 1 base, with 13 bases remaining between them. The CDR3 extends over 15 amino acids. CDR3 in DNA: TGTGCCAGTAGTACCTGGGAACAGAGGAACACTGAAGCTTTCTTT. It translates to CASSTWEQRNTEAFF. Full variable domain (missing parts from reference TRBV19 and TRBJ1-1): DGGITQSPKYLFRKEGQNVTLSCEQNLNHDAMYWYRQDPGQGLRLIYYSQIVNDFQKGDIAEGYSVSREKKESFPLTVTSAQKNPTAFYLCASSTWEQRNTEAFFGQGTRLTVV.

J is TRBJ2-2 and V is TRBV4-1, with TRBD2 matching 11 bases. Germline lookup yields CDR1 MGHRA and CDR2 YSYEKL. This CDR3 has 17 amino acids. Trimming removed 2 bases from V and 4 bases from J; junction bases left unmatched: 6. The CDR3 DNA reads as TGCGCCAGCAGCCAACTGACTAGCGGGGTTCCCACCGGGGAGCTGTTTTTT. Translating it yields CASSQLTSGVPTGELFF.

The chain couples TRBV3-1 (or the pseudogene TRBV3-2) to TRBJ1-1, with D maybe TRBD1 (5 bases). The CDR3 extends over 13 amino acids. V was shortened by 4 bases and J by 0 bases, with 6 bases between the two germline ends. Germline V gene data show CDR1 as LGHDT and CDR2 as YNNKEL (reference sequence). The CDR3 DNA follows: TGTGCCAGCAGCCTGGGGCTGAACACTGAAGCTTTCTTT. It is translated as CASSLGLNTEAFF.

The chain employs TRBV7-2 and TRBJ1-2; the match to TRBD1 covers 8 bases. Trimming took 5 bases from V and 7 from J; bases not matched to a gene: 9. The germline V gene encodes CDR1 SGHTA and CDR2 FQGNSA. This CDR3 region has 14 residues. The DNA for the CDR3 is TGTGCCAGCAGCCCGGGGACAGGCCCCCTTGGCTACACCTTC. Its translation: CASSPGTGPLGYTF. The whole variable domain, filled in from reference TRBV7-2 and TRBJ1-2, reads GAGVSQSPSNKVTEKGKDVELRCDPISGHTALYWYRQSLGQGLEFLIYFQGNSAPDKSGLPSDRFSAERTGGSVSTLTIQRTQQEDSAVYLCASSPGTGPLGYTFGSGTRLTVV.